This section outlines one T cell receptor beta chain sequence together with its context. The table lists this clonotype with a count of one. Its antigen remains undetermined. No much larger clone is present one base from it, and per-base qualities are unavailable. One read alone is a weak basis. These data belong to a study of low-dose radiotherapy and immunotherapy resistance in tumors (dated by TCRdb to between 2021 and 2024). About the study as a whole: In Cohort 1, each fraction delivered 0.5 Gy every 2 weeks, and the prescribed total PTV dose was 6.5 Gy. Patients in Cohort 2 were given 1 Gy per fraction every two weeks, for a total of 13 Gy across 26 weeks. Nivolumab was administered intravenously as a 240 mg flat dose every two weeks, and ipilimumab was administered intravenously at 1 mg/kg every six weeks. Cyclophosphamide 200 mg/m2 was administered intravenously every two weeks, one day before each radiation and immunotherapy administration. Aspirin 300 mg was taken orally once daily by patients for four cycles, starting on cycle 1 day 1. No randomization into treatment groups was done for the people taking part in the trial. Eight patients were included in the translational analysis: three from the first dose cohort and the first five from the second dose cohort.

First-strand cDNA was synthesized using Superscript III and a set of TRAV- and TRBV-specific primers, so that both TCRalpha and TCRbeta chains were covered. TCRs were amplified for 15 to 20 PCR cycles with Phusion, using a constant-region primer paired with the adapter attached to the V primers. Amplification of the isolated mRNA was done with the MessageAmp II aRNA Amplification Kit, which involved a roughly 15-hour in vitro transcription at 37 degrees C. mRNA for TCR sequencing was isolated with the Dynabeads mRNA DIRECT Purification Kit. A second approximately 25-cycle Phusion PCR added indexed Illumina adapters, and products were purified with AMPure XP beads. As for how the authors treated the data: Using custom Perl scripts, TCR sequences that encoded the same protein were pooled, out-of-frame sequences were dropped, and the abundance of each clonotype was calculated. Any TCR sequence backed by just one read was left out of the analysis. The metrics used to describe the repertoires included Shannon entropy, Gini index, clonality, richness, and the frequency of TCRs shared between repertoires. TCRdb passed the public sequencing reads through fastp at Q25 and MiXCR, retaining productive beta sequences. Rows merge per CDR3 protein into single entries with the most common DNA and genes. These V and J calls are TCRdb output, not the study's own analysis. The sample table shows 10,000 to 15,000 distinct CDR3 sequences, and roughly 72% are seen once. The biggest ten clones account for about 3.5% of the sample.

Reading from cysteine to phenylalanine, the CDR3 counts 13 amino acids. This entry keeps only the CDR3 DNA: 39 bases, framed from base 1. The junction shows trimming of 2 bases on V and 2 bases on J, plus 10 bases between the germline ends. Looking up the germline V gene (reference sequence) yields CDR1 GTSNPN and CDR2 SVGIG. The donors took part in RACIN, a single-arm, phase I, dose-escalation trial that combined nivolumab, ipilimumab, aspirin, low-dose cyclophosphamide and low-dose radiotherapy. Patients with advanced, TIL-negative solid tumors were considered eligible. The chain couples TRBV30 to TRBJ2-7, with no reliable assignment of the D segment. The clonotype comes from a human donor with advanced metastatic prostate, ovarian, gallbladder or colorectal cancer (not recorded which). This table probably holds off-target reads from a library built for another chain. The CDR3 loop reads CAWSSGQTYEQYF. The DNA sequence is as follows: TGTGCCTGGAGTTCAGGCCAAACCTACGAGCAGTACTTC.